A single sample is the source of the 26 T cell receptor beta chains below, sequenced in a study of blood T cell repertoires in COVID-19. Some clones are missing from TCRdb's copy, which holds only in-frame ones; the method was immunoSEQ multiplex PCR. The data hold approximately 180,000 clones, with roughly 82% observed a single time. Specimen: PBMCs or T cells enriched from blood (not recorded which). The receptor source for this set is a woman aged 55-75 years with acute COVID-19.

The chain joins TRBV3-1 (or the pseudogene TRBV3-2) to TRBJ2-7; 10 bases line up with TRBD1. Germline CDR1 reads LGHDT; CDR2 reads YNNKEL (reference sequence). This CDR3 region has 14 residues. J lost 6 bases, V lost 1 base, and 3 bases had no gene match. CDR3 in amino acids: CASSQVGQGVEQYF. The CDR3 DNA sequence: TGTGCCAGCAGCCAAGTCGGACAGGGGGTCGAGCAGTACTTC.

The CDR3 region has the DNA TGTGCCAGCAGCCAAGAGAGACTAGTAATCACAGATACGCAGTATTTT. This codes for CASSQERLVITDTQYF. This rearrangement joins TRBV4-2 to TRBJ2-3; D may be TRBD2 (6 bases). Trimming took 0 bases from V and 2 from J, leaving 12 bases between them. The CDR3 length is 16 residues. Germline CDR1 LGHNA, CDR2 YNFKEQ.

This clone was seen only a few times. The J gene is TRBJ2-2, the V gene TRBV18; 10 bases are shared with TRBD2. The V and J ends lost 0 bases and 5 bases, in that order; junction bases with no gene match: 6. The CDR3 contains 17 residues. In germline, CDR1 is KGHSH, CDR2 LQKENI. The CDR3 DNA sequence: TGTGCCAGCTCACCACCTCTAGCGGGGGCCGGGACCGGGGAGCTGTTTTTT. It is translated as CASSPPLAGAGTGELFF.

The CDR3 nucleotides read TGTGCCAGCAGCCAAGTGAGGCCCAAGAGCGGGGAGCTGTTTTTT. Translated, it gives CASSQVRPKSGELFF. The chain links TRBV3-1 (or the pseudogene TRBV3-2) to TRBJ2-2; D unclear. The germline V gene has CDR1 LGHDT and CDR2 YNNKEL (reference sequence). This CDR3 is built from 15 residues. V lost 1 base, J lost 7 bases, and 13 bases lay in between.

The chain links TRBV20-1 to TRBJ1-1; possibly TRBD1 for D (6 bases). Germline values: CDR1 DFQATT, CDR2 SNEGSKA (reference sequence). Trimming removed 7 bases at V and 3 bases at J, with 9 bases between. This CDR3 region has 11 residues. Here the CDR3 DNA reads TGCAGTGGGGCAGGGGACACTGAAGCTTTCTTT. It yields the protein CSGAGDTEAFF.

J is TRBJ2-7 and V is TRBV4-3, with D perhaps matching TRBD1 (6 bases). Per germline, CDR1 LGHNA and CDR2 YSLEER. There are 17 residues in the CDR3. The germline V and J ends were trimmed by 2 bases and 5 bases, with 22 bases remaining between them. The CDR3: CASSQLYSGGAAHEQYF. CDR3 coding DNA: TGCGCCAGCAGCCAATTATATTCTGGGGGCGCCGCCCACGAGCAGTACTTC.

This chain links TRBV7-9 with TRBJ1-6; 11 bases are shared with TRBD1. CDR1 and CDR2 (germline): SEHNR, FQNEAQ (reference sequence). There are 15 residues in the CDR3. The ends lost 2 bases at V and 9 bases at J; junction bases unmatched: 3. The CDR3 sequence is CASSLSGQGASPLHF. The CDR3 nucleotides are TGTGCCAGCAGCTTAAGCGGACAGGGGGCTTCACCCCTCCACTTT.

This clone appeared a few times. The chain links TRBV5-1 to TRBJ2-1; 13 bases fit TRBD2. The junction had 6 bases not matched to a gene; V was cut back by 3 bases and J by 9 bases. CDR1 is SGHRS, CDR2 YFSETQ, per germline. The CDR3 is 15 residues long. The CDR3 DNA reads TGCGCCAGCAGCTACGGGACTAGCGGGATTAGTGAGCAGTTCTTC. Amino acid sequence: CASSYGTSGISEQFF. Drawing the rest from reference TRBV5-1 and TRBJ2-1, the complete variable domain is KAGVTQTPRYLIKTRGQQVTLSCSPISGHRSVSWYQQTPGQGLQFLFEYFSETQRNKGNFPGRFSGRQFSNSRSEMNVSTLELGDSALYLCASSYGTSGISEQFFGPGTRLTVL.

The CDR3: CASSFQGDQPQHF. In DNA, the CDR3 is TGTGCCAGCAGCTTCCAGGGGGATCAGCCCCAGCATTTT. The chain couples TRBV7-8 to TRBJ1-5; 7 bases are shared with TRBD1. CDR3 size: 13 residues. Trimming removed 3 bases from V and 5 bases from J; junction bases left unmatched: 1. Germline loops: CDR1 SGHVS, CDR2 FQNEAQ.

The chain combines TRBV7-9 with TRBJ1-1, with no clear D. This CDR3 has 12 residues. CDR1 is SEHNR, CDR2 FQNEAQ, per germline (reference sequence). V gave up 5 bases and J gave up 0 bases, with 4 bases separating them. Here the CDR3 DNA reads TGTGCCAGCAGCCTTTTGAACACTGAAGCTTTCTTT. This gives the protein CASSLLNTEAFF.

The rearrangement uses TRBV7-9 and TRBJ2-7; 7 nucleotides agree with TRBD2. V lost 5 bases, J lost 5 bases, and 3 bases stayed unmatched. The CDR3 length is 12 residues. CDR1 is SEHNR and CDR2 is FQNEAQ in the germline V gene (reference sequence). CDR3 in amino acids: CASSLGGDEQYF. DNA of the CDR3: TGTGCCAGCAGCCTGGGAGGGGACGAGCAGTACTTC.

In its sample, this clone was seen once. The genes are TRBV7-2 and TRBJ1-5, with TRBD1 identical over 7 bases. Germline V gives CDR1 SGHTA, CDR2 FQGNSA. CDR3 length equals 15 residues. V dropped 5 bases and J dropped 3; count of bases not matched to a gene: 7. The CDR3 reads CASSLYRGPNQPQHF. The CDR3 coding sequence is TGTGCCAGCAGCCTATACAGGGGTCCCAATCAGCCCCAGCATTTT.

Only a few counts were recorded for this clone. The V and J genes are TRBV27 and TRBJ2-3; a possible D gene is TRBD1 (5 bases). V was shortened by 10 bases and J by 2 bases, with 16 bases between the two germline ends. Per the germline V gene, CDR1 is MNHEY and CDR2 is SMNVEV (reference sequence). The CDR3 has 14 residues. CDR3 region: CATQGIAYTDTQYF. CDR3 sequence (DNA): TGTGCCACCCAGGGTATAGCCTACACAGATACGCAGTATTTT.

J is TRBJ2-6 and V is TRBV19, with 8 bases matching TRBD1. The CDR3 length is 18 residues. From germline, CDR1 is LNHDA and CDR2 SQIVND (reference sequence). With V trimmed by 6 bases and J by 1 base, 11 bases remained unmatched. The CDR3 is CASRGGARGLSGANVLTF. CDR3 DNA: TGTGCCAGTAGAGGAGGCGCCAGGGGGCTTTCTGGGGCCAACGTCCTGACTTTC.

About this clone: Other DNA sequences in this sample translate to the same CDR3. The chain links TRBV7-9 to TRBJ2-3; tentative D call: TRBD1 (6 bases). Germline V gene data show CDR1 as SEHNR and CDR2 as FQNEAQ (reference sequence). CDR3 length: 14 amino acids. V was cut by 3 bases and J by 0 bases, with 7 bases left in between. For the CDR3, the DNA is TGTGCCAGCAGCTTGAGGGGGAGCACAGATACGCAGTATTTT. Its translation: CASSLRGSTDTQYF.

The genes are TRBV19 and TRBJ2-1; no definite D call. The ends were cut back, 6 bases at V and 6 bases at J, with 21 bases in the middle. The CDR3 consists of 16 residues. Germline loops: CDR1 LNHDA, CDR2 SQIVND (reference sequence). CDR3: CASSKPPGRSTNEQFF. CDR3 bases: TGTGCCAGTAGCAAACCCCCTGGTCGATCTACCAATGAGCAGTTCTTC. The whole variable domain, filled in from reference TRBV19 and TRBJ2-1, reads DGGITQSPKYLFRKEGQNVTLSCEQNLNHDAMYWYRQDPGQGLRLIYYSQIVNDFQKGDIAEGYSVSREKKESFPLTVTSAQKNPTAFYLCASSKPPGRSTNEQFFGPGTRLTVL.

The J gene is TRBJ1-1, the V gene TRBV19; D might be TRBD1 (6 bases). This CDR3 spans 15 amino acids. Germline V gives CDR1 LNHDA, CDR2 SQIVND (reference sequence). Trimming stripped 5 bases from V and 4 bases from J, with 17 bases between. The CDR3, as DNA: TGTGCCAGTAGTCTAAATCAAGGGGGGGGCACTGAAGCTTTCTTT. Protein product: CASSLNQGGGTEAFF.

The genes are TRBV7-9 and TRBJ1-5; TRBD1 matches at 12 bases. Germline assignment: CDR1 SEHNR and CDR2 FQNEAQ (reference sequence). This CDR3 contains 18 residues. V shed 5 bases and J 0 bases; nucleotides not matched to a gene: 8. Written as DNA, the CDR3 is TGTGCCAGCAGCAATACCGGGACAGGGGGCACTAGCAATCAGCCCCAGCATTTT. Amino acids: CASSNTGTGGTSNQPQHF.

Here the CDR3 reads CASSLSGEWGTQYF. The CDR3 DNA follows: TGTGCCAGCAGCTTATCGGGGGAATGGGGGACCCAGTACTTC. The chain combines TRBV7-9 with TRBJ2-5, with a weak D call TRBD2 (6 bases). The V end lost 2 bases, the J end lost 7 bases, and 14 bases lay between the germline ends. Looked up from germline, CDR1 is SEHNR and CDR2 is FQNEAQ (reference sequence). This CDR3 has 14 residues.

This clone was detected once. CDR3 bases: TGTGCCAGCAGCGTAGAGGGACATGAAGGCAATGAGCAGTTCTTC. Its protein is CASSVEGHEGNEQFF. The gene calls are TRBV9 and TRBJ2-1, with D tentatively TRBD1 (6 bases). V lost 0 bases and J 6 bases, leaving 13 bases between the germline ends. There are 15 residues in the CDR3. Germline CDR1 and CDR2: SGDLS and YYNGEE.

In its sample, this clone was seen a few times. Other DNA sequences of this sample code for an identical CDR3. This chain uses TRBV9 with TRBJ1-3; possible D gene TRBD1, 5 bases. Trimming left V 2 bases short and J 4 bases short, with 10 bases between. The germline CDR1 and CDR2 sequences are SGDLS and YYNGEE. The CDR3 runs 14 residues. CDR3 in DNA: TGTGCCAGCAGCGTCGACAGCTCCGGAAACACCATATATTTT. This gives the protein CASSVDSSGNTIYF.

The table lists this clone with a count of one. This chain joins TRBV5-1 and TRBJ2-7, with 10 nucleotides matching TRBD1. This CDR3 spans 14 amino acids. Germline CDR1 SGHRS, CDR2 YFSETQ. The V and J ends lost 4 bases and 4 bases, in that order; junction bases with no gene match: 5. For the CDR3, the DNA is TGCGCCAGCAGCGTGGGACAGGGGATATACGAGCAGTACTTC. This translates into CASSVGQGIYEQYF.

This clone was detected only once. V gene TRBV18 combines with J gene TRBJ1-1, with a weak D call TRBD1 (5 bases). Trimming took 3 bases from V and 4 from J, leaving 12 bases between them. This CDR3 has 14 residues. Germline V gives CDR1 KGHSH, CDR2 LQKENI. The CDR3 DNA is TGTGCCAGCTCACCCCCTGGGGGGGGCACTGAAGCTTTCTTT. This translates into CASSPPGGGTEAFF. Together with reference TRBV18 and TRBJ1-1, the CDR3 gives the full variable domain: NAGVMQNPRHLVRRRGQEARLRCSPMKGHSHVYWYRQLPEEGLKFMVYLQKENIIDESGMPKERFSAEFPKEGPSILRIQQVVRGDSAAYFCASSPPGGGTEAFFGQGTRLTVV.

This clone was observed once. V is TRBV11-3 and J is TRBJ1-1; TRBD1 is a possible D gene (6 bases). V was clipped by 5 bases and J by 1 base, with 11 bases between them. The CDR3 totals 14 residues. Germline CDR1 and CDR2: SGHNT and YENEEA. The CDR3 DNA is TGTGCCAGCAGCCCAGGACAGTCGAACACTGAAGCTTTCTTT. It specifies CASSPGQSNTEAFF.

The V gene is TRBV12-3 or TRBV12-4, the J gene TRBJ1-1, with D possibly matching TRBD1 (5 bases). The CDR3 runs 13 residues. Trimming took off 7 bases at V and 2 bases at J, with 11 bases between the two ends. The CDR3 bases are TGTGCCAGCACCATAAGGGGAAACACTGAAGCTTTCTTT. The encoded protein is CASTIRGNTEAFF.

The gene calls are TRBV5-4 and TRBJ2-1; 13 bases match TRBD2. The CDR3 is 16 residues long. Germline trimming cut 4 bases from V and 7 bases from J; bases unmatched to any gene: 8. Germline values: CDR1 SGHNT, CDR2 YYREEE (reference sequence). CDR3 loop: CASSISGTSGVNEQFF. The CDR3 DNA sequence: TGTGCCAGCAGCATATCCGGGACTAGCGGGGTTAATGAGCAGTTCTTC.